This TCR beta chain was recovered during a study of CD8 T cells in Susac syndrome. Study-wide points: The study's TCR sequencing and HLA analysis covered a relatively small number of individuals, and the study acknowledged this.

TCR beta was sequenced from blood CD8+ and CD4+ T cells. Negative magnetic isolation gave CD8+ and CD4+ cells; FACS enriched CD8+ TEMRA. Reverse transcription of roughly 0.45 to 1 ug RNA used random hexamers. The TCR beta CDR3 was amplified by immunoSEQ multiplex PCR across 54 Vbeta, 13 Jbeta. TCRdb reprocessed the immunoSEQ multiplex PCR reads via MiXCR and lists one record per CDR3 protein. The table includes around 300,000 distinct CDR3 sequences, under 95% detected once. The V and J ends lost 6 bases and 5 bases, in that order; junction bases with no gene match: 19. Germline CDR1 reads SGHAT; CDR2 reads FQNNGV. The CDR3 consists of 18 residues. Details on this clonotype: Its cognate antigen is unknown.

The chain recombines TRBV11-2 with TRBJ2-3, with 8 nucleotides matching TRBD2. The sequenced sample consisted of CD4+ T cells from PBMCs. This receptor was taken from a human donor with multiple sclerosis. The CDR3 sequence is CASSLRRLGGGLGDTQYF. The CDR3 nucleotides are TGTGCCAGCAGTCTAAGAAGGCTAGGCGGGGGGCTTGGAGATACGCAGTATTTT.